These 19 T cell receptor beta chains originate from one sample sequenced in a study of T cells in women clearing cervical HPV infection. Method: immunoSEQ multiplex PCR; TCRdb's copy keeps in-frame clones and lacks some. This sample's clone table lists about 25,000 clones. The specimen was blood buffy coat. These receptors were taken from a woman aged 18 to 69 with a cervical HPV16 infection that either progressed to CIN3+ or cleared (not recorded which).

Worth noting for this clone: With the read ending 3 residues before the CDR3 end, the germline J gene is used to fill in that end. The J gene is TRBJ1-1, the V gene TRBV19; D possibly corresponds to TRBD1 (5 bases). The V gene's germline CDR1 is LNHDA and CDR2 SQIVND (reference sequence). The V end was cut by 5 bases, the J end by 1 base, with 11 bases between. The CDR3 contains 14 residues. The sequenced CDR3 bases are TGTGCCAGTAGTCTCTGGGACTGGAACACTGAA. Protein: CASSLWDWNTE. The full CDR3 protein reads CASSLWDWNTEAFF.

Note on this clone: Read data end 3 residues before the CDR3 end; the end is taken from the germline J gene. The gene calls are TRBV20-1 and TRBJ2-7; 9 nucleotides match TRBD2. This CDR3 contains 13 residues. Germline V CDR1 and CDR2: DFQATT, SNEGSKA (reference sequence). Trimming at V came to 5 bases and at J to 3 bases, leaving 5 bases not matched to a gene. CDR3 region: CSAPGLAFYEQYF. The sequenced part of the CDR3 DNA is TGCAGTGCTCCGGGACTAGCATTCTACGAG.

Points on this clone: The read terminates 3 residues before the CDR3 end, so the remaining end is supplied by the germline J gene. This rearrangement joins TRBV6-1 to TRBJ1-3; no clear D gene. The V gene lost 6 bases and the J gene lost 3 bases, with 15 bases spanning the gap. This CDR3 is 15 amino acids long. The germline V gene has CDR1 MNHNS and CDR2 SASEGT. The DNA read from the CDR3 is TGTGCCAGCAGAGAAAGGACTCTTCATGGAAACACC. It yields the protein CASRERTLHGNT. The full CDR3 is CASRERTLHGNTIYF.

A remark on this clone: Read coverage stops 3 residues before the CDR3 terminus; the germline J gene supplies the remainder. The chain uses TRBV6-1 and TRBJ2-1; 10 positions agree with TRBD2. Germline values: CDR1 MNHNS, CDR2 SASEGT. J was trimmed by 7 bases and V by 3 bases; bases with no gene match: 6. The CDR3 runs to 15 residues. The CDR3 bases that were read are TGTGCCAGCAGTGAGAGCGGGGGGGCCTCGAATGAG. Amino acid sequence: CASSESGGASNE. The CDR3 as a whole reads CASSESGGASNEQFF.

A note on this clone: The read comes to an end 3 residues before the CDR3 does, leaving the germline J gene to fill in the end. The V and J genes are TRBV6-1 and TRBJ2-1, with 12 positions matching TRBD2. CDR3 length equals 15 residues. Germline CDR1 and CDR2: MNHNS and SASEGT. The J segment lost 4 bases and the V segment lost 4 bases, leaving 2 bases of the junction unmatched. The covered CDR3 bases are TGTGCCAGCAGTGTACTAGCGGGAGGTTACAATGAG. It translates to CASSVLAGGYNE. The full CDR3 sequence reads CASSVLAGGYNEQFF.

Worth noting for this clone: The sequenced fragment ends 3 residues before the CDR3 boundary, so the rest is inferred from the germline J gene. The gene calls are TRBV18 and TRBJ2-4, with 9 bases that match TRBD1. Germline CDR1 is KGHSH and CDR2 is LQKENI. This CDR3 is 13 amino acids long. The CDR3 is CASSQDRGRGQYF. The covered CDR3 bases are TGTGCCAGCTCACAGGACAGGGGAAGGGGT.

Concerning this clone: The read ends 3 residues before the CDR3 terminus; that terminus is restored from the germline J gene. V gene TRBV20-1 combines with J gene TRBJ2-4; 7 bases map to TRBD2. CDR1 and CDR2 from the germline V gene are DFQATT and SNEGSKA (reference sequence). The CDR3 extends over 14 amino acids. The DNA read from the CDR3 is TGCAGTGCTTGGGAACTAGCGACATCACGTAAT. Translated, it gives CSAWELATSRN. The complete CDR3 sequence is CSAWELATSRNQYF.

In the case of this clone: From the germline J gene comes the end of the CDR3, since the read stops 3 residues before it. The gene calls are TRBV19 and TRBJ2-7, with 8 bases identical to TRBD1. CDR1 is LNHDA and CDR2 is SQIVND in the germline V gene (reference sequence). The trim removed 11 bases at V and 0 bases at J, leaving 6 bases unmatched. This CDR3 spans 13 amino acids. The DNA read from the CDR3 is TGTGCCGCCAGGGACAGGAGCTCCTACGAG. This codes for CAARDRSSYE. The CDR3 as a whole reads CAARDRSSYEQYF. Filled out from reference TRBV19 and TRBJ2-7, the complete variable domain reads DGGITQSPKYLFRKEGQNVTLSCEQNLNHDAMYWYRQDPGQGLRLIYYSQIVNDFQKGDIAEGYSVSREKKESFPLTVTSAQKNPTAFYLCAARDRSSYEQYFGPGTRLTVT.

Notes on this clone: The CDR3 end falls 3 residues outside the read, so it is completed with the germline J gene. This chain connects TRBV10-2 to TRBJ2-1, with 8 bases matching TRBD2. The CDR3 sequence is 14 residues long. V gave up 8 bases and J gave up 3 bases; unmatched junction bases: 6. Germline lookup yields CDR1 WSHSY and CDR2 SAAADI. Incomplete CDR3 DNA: TGCGCCAGCGAAAGAGCGGGAGACTACAATGAG. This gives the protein CASERAGDYNE. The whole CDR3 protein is CASERAGDYNEQFF.

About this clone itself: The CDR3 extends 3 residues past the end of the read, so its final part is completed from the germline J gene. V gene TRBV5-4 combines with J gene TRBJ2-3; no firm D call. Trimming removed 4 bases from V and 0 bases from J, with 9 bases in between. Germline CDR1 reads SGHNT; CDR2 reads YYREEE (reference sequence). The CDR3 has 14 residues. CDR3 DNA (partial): TGTGCCAGCAGCCTTTTTACTAGCACAGATACG. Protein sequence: CASSLFTSTDT. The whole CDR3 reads CASSLFTSTDTQYF.

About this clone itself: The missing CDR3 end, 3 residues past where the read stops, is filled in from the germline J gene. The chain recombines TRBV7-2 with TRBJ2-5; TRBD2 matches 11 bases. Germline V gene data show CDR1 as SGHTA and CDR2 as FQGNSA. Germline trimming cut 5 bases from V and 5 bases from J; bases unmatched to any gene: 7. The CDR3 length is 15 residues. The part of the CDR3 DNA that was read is TGTGCCAGCAGCCGGGGGACTAGCGGCTGGGAGACC. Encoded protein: CASSRGTSGWET. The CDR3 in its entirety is CASSRGTSGWETQYF.

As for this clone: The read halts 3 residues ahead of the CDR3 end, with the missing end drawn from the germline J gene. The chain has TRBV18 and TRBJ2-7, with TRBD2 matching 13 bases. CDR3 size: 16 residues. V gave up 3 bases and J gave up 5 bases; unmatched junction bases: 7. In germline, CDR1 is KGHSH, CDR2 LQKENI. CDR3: CASSPTTSGGRDEQYF. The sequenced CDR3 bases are TGTGCCAGCTCACCGACGACTAGCGGGGGGCGGGACGAG.

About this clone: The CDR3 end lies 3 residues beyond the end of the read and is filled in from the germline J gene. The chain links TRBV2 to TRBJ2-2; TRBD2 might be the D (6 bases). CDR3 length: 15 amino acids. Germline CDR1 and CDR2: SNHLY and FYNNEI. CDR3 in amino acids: CASTLGGPYNSPLFF. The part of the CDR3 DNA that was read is TGTGCCAGCACCCTCGGGGGACCCTATAATTCACCG.

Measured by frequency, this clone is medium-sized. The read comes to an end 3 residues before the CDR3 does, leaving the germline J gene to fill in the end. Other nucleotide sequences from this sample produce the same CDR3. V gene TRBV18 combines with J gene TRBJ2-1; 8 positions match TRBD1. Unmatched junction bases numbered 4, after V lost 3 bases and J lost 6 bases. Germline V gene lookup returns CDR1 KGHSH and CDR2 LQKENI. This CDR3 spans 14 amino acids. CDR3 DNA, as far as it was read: TGTGCCAGCTCACCCCGGGACAGGCTCAATGAG. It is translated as CASSPRDRLNE. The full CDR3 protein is CASSPRDRLNEQFF.

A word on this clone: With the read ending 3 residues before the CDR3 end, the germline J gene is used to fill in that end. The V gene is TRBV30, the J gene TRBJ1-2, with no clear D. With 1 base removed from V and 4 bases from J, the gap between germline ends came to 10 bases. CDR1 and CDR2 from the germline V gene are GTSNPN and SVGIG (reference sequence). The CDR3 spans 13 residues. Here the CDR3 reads CAWSGWKGYGYTF. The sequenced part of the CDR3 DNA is TGTGCCTGGAGTGGGTGGAAGGGCTATGGC.

CDR3 amino acids: CASSQTGYDYTF. CDR3 DNA (partial): TGTGCCAGCAGCCAAACAGGGTACGAC. The rearrangement uses TRBV7-9 and TRBJ1-2; D is perhaps TRBD1 (6 bases). Read coverage stops 3 residues before the CDR3 terminus; the germline J gene supplies the remainder. Germline lookup yields CDR1 SEHNR and CDR2 FQNEAQ (reference sequence). This CDR3 is built from 12 residues. Full variable domain (outside the CDR3, taken from reference TRBV7-9 and TRBJ1-2): DTGVSQNPRHKITKRGQNVTFRCDPISEHNRLYWYRQTLGQGPEFLTYFQNEAQLEKSRLLSDRFSAERPKGSFSTLEIQRTEQGDSAMYLCASSQTGYDYTFGSGTRLTVV.

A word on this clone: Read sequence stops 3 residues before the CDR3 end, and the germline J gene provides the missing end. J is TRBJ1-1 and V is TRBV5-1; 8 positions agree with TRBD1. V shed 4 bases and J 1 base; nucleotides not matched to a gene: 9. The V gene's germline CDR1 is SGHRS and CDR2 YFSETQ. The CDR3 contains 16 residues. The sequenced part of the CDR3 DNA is TGCGCCAGCAGCCTTCAGGGGGCTAGGCGGAACACTGAA. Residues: CASSLQGARRNTE. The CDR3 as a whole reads CASSLQGARRNTEAFF.

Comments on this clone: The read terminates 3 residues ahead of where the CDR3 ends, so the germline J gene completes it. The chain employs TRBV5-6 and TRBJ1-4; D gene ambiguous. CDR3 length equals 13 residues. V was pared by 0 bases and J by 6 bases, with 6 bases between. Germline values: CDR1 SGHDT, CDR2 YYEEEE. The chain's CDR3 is CASSLVRDEKLFF. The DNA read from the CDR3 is TGTGCCAGCAGCTTGGTAAGGGATGAAAAA. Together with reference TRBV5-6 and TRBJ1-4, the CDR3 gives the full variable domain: DAGVTQSPTHLIKTRGQQVTLRCSPKSGHDTVSWYQQALGQGPQFIFQYYEEEERQRGNFPDRFSGHQFPNYSSELNVNALLLGDSALYLCASSLVRDEKLFFGSGTQLSVL.

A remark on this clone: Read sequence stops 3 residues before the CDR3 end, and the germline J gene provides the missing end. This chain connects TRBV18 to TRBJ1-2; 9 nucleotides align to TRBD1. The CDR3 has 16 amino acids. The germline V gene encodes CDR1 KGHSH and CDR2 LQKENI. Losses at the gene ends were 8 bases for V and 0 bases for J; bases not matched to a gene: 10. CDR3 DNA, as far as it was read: TGTGCCAGCCCAGAAGGACAGGGGTTTTCTAACTATGGC. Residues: CASPEGQGFSNYG. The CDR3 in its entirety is CASPEGQGFSNYGYTF.